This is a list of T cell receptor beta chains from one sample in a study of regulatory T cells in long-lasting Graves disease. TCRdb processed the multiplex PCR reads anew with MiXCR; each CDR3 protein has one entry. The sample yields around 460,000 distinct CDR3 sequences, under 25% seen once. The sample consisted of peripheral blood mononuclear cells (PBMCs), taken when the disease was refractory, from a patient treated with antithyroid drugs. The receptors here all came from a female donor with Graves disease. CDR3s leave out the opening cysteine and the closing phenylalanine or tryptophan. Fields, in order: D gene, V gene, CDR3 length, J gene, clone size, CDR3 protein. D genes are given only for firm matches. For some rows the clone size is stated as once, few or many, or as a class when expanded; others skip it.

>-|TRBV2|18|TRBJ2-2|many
ASSLPDRAVAGVETGELF
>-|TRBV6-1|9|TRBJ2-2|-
ASTQYGELF
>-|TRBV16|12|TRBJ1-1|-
ASTLLGGNTEAF
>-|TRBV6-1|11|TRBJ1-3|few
ASTGRSGNTIY
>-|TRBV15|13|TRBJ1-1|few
ATSRERALNTEAF
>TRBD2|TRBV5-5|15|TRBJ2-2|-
ASSLGLAEANTGELF
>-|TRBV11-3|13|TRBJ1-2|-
ASSLGVATNYGYT
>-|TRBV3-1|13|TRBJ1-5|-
ASSQGSDGYQPQH
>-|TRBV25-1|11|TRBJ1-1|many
ASSVLLNTEAF
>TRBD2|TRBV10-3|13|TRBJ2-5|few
AISESTGGEETQY
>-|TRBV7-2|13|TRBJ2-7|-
ASSLDPSSGYEQY
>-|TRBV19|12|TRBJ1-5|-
ASSMNRALGAQH
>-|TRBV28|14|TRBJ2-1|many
ASSLTNRDGYNEQF
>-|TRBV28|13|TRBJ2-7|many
ASRIVISGSYEQY
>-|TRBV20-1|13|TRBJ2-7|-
SPPRGGDFSYEQY
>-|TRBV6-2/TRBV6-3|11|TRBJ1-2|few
ASSYEGNYGYT
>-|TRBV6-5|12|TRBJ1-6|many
ASSFPGIRSPLH
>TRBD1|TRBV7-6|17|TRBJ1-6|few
ASSLEGTGSTTYNSPLH
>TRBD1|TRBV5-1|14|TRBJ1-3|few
ASSEGQGMRGNTIY
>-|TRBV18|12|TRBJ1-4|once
ASSPRAGVEKLF
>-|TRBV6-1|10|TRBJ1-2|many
ASTEDRYGYT
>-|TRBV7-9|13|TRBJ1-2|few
ASSLAEGSNYGYT
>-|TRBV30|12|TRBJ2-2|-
ARGPWGLTGELF
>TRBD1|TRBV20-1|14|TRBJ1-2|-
SAQGDREIWGYGYT
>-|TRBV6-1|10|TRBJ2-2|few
ASGVISGELF